This TCR beta chain was obtained from a study of beta chain features in type 1 diabetes. Whole-study context: Across all samples, about 100,000,000 sorted cells were examined.

The CDR3 totals 14 residues. Germline-derived CDR1 and CDR2 are SGHDT and YYEEEE. V was pared by 3 bases and J by 6 bases, with 4 bases of the junction left unmatched. The investigators reverse transcribed all of the isolated RNA, so they sequenced expressed TCRB transcripts. Samples of naive, central memory and regulatory T cells yielded a mean of around 3.7 million reads. Profiling relied on immunoSEQ multiplex PCR, and the TCRdb table lists in-frame clones only, not all of them. The top ten clones hold roughly 0.7% of a sample with tens of thousands of clones, about 50% of them seen once. Worth noting for this clone: The antigen remains undetermined.

Whole-study findings and limits: TCRB CDR3 length was moderately but significantly reduced in all four CD4+ subsets of Type 1 diabetes patients. The question left open here concerned HLA type influencing TCRB rearrangement.

The material sequenced was central memory CD4+ T cells from blood. The sequence came from a man under 40 with type 1 diabetes. The chain uses TRBV5-6 and TRBJ1-5; 9 positions match TRBD1. CDR3 protein: CASSSRTGVQPQHF. In DNA, the CDR3 is TGTGCCAGCAGCTCCCGGACAGGGGTTCAGCCCCAGCATTTT.